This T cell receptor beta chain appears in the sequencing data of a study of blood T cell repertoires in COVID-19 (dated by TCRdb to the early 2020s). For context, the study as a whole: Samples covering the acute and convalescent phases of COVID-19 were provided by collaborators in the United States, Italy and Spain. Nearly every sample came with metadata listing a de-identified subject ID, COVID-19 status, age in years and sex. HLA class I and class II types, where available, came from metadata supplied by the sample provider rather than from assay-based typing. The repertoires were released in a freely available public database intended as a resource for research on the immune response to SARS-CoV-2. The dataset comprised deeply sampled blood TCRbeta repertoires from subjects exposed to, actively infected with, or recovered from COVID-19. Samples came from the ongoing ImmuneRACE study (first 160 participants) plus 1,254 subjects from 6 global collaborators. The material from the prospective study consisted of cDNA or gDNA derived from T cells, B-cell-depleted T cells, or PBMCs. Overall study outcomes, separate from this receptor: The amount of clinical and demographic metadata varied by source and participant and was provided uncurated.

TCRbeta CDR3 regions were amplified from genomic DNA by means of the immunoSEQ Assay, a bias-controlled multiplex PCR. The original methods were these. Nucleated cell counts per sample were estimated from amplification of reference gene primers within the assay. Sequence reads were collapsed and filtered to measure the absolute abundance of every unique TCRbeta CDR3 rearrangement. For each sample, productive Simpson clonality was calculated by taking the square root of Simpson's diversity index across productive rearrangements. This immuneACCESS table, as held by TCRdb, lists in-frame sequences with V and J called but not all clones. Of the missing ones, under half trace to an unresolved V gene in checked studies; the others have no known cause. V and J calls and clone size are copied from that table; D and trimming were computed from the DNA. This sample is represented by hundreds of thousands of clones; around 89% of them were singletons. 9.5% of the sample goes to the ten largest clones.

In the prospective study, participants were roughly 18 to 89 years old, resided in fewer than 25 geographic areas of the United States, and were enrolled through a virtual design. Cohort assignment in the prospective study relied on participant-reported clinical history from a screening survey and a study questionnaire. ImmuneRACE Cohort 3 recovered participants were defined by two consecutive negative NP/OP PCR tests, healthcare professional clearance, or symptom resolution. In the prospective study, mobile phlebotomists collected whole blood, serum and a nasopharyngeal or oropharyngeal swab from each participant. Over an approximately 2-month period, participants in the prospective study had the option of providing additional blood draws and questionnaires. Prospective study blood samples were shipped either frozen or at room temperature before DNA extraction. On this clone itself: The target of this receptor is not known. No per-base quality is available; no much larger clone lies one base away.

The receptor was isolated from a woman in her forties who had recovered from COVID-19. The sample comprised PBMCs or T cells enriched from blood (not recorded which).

At the DNA level, the sequence is TGTGCCAGCAGTCCGGTATCAGGGACTAGCGGGGGGCGCACAGATACGCAGTATTTT. It specifies CASSPVSGTSGGRTDTQYF. The chain links TRBV6-2 or TRBV6-3 with TRBJ2-3; 15 of the junction bases match TRBD2. CDR1 MNHEY and CDR2 SVGEGT are derived from the germline V gene. V trim: 5 bases; J trim: 1 base; unmatched bases: 10. The cysteine opens and the phenylalanine closes a CDR3 of 19 amino acids. The CDR3 DNA has 57 bases and is translated from base 1.